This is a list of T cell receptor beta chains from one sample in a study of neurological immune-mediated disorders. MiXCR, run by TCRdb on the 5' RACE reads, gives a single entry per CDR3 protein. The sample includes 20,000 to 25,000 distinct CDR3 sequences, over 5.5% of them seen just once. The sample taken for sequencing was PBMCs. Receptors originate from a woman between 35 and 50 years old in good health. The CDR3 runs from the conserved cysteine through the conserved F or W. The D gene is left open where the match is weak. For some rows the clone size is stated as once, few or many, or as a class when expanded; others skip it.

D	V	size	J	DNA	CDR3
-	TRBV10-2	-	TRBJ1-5	TGCGCCAGCAGTCGGCAGGTAAATCAGCCCCAGCAATTT	CASSRQVNQPQQF
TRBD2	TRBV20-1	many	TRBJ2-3	TGCAGTGCTCTGGGGGGGGATACGCAGTATTTT	CSALGGDTQYF
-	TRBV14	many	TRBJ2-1	TGTGCCAGCAGCCAAGGGTGGACAGGGCGGGAGGAGCAGTTCTTC	CASSQGWTGREEQFF
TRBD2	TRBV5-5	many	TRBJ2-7	TGTGCCAGCAGGGATTTAGCGGGAGGGACCTACGAGCAGTACTTC	CASRDLAGGTYEQYF
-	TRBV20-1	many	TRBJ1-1	TGCAGTGCTAGAGATCTTAGGCAGGGGCTTTTTGAAGCTTTCTTT	CSARDLRQGLFEAFF
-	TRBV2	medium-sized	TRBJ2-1	TGTGCCAGCAGTGAGCCAGGAGCTAGCTATGAGCAGTTCTTC	CASSEPGASYEQFF
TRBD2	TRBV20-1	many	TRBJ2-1	TGCAGTGCTTCAACACACCGGACTAGCGGGAGTTACAATGAGCAGTTCTTC	CSASTHRTSGSYNEQFF
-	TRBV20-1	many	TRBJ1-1	TGCAGTGCCGAAAGGACCCTGGTGAACACTGAAGCTTTCTTT	CSAERTLVNTEAFF
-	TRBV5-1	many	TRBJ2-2	TGCGCCAGCAGCTTAGTGGCAAGTAACACCGGGGAGCTGTTTTTT	CASSLVASNTGELFF
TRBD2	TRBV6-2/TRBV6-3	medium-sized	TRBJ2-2	TGTGCCAGCAGTTACTCCGGGAGGGATGCCGGGGAGCTGTTTTTT	CASSYSGRDAGELFF
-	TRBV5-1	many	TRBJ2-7	TGCGCCAGCAGCTCGAACCTGGGGTACGAGCAGTACTTC	CASSSNLGYEQYF
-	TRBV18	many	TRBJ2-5	TGTGCCAGCTCACCACCGGCTCGGGGTTCTGGCGAGACCCAGTACTTC	CASSPPARGSGETQYF
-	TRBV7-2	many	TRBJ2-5	TGTGCCAGCAGCTTAGATGGGAAGATGAAAGAGACCCAGTACTTC	CASSLDGKMKETQYF
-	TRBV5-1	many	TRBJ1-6	TGCGCCAGCAGCTTGGTGGTGTCCTCCTATAATTCACCCCTCCACTTT	CASSLVVSSYNSPLHF
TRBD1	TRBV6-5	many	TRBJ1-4	TGTGCCAGCAGTTACCAGGGACAGCTGTTTTTT	CASSYQGQLFF
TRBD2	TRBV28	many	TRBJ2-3	TGTGCCAGCAGTTTAGCGGGAGTGGGGATCACAGATACGCAGTATTTT	CASSLAGVGITDTQYF
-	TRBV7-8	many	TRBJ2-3	TGTGCCAGCAACGACCACCGCACAGATACGCAGTATTTT	CASNDHRTDTQYF